The T cell receptor (beta chain) under discussion was sequenced for a study of a mutant IDH1 vaccine in newly diagnosed glioma. Study-wide context: Averaging roughly 40 years of age, treated patients were around 62% male and approximately 40% female.

Time point defined: baseline, week 1 (first vaccination visit). Regarding treatment: pre-vaccination baseline after standard-of-care therapy. Donor diagnoses consisted of new WHO grade 3 or 4 IDH1-mutant, ATRX-lost astrocytomas. This clone was counted a single time. Method: immunoSEQ multiplex PCR; TCRdb's copy keeps in-frame clones and lacks some. The sample comprises about 92,000 clones, about four fifths of which are singletons, and around 7% rests with the top ten. Germline CDR1 is ENHRY and CDR2 is SYGVKD. The CDR3 covers 18 residues. V lost 6 bases and J lost 1, with 25 bases in between. The sample consisted of PBMCs, taken from a glioma patient treated with radiotherapy, temozolomide or both. The V call is TRBV10-3, the J call TRBJ2-7; perhaps TRBD2 as D (10 bases). The sequence was collected from a woman between 45 and 60 years old with glioma. For the CDR3, the DNA is TGTGCCATCAGGGCCGGGACAGGGATGACTAGCGGGTCCTACGAGCAGTACTTC. Encoded protein: CAIRAGTGMTSGSYEQYF.